The 24 T cell receptor beta chains given below trace back to one sample, sequenced in a study of human T cells and chemical hapten exposure. Time point in this sample: patch test 1, 2 weeks after DPC sensitization. The treatment is: therapeutic diphenylcyclopropenone sensitization with weekly scalp DPC. TCRdb passed the RACE reads through MiXCR, listing each CDR3 protein once. The sample has some 380,000 distinct CDR3 sequences; approximately 4.4% are singletons. Source: whole blood, taken in connection with sensitization to the hapten diphenylcyclopropenone (DPC). The receptors were gathered from a woman aged 45 to 65 with alopecia areata. Some clones in this sample may be carry-over from other donors' samples.

This clonotype was counted ten times or more. The chain couples TRBV20-1 to TRBJ1-4; D gene unclear. Germline V gene lookup returns CDR1 DFQATT and CDR2 SNEGSKA (reference sequence). V was clipped by 2 bases and J by 7 bases, with 20 bases between them. This CDR3 region has 16 residues. CDR3 in amino acids: CSARKRKLEASEKLFF. The DNA for the CDR3 is TGCAGTGCTAGAAAAAGGAAGTTGGAGGCAAGTGAAAAACTGTTTTTT.

The V call is TRBV20-1, the J call TRBJ1-5; a weak D match, TRBD1 (6 bases). Trimming removed 1 base from V and 1 base from J, with 11 bases in between. Germline lookup yields CDR1 DFQATT and CDR2 SNEGSKA (reference sequence). The CDR3 covers 15 residues. The CDR3 DNA reads TGCAGTGCTAGAGTGGGAGGGGGGAGCAATCAGCCCCAGCATTTT. It is translated as CSARVGGGSNQPQHF.

Note on this clonotype: A clone one base away is much larger, so this may be a read error. The chain has TRBV12-3 or TRBV12-4 and TRBJ2-3, with D possibly matching TRBD2 (6 bases). The V and J ends lost 5 bases and 4 bases respectively, with 13 bases between them. The CDR3 is 14 residues long. The CDR3 coding sequence is TGTGCCAGCAGTAACACGGGAGCGCCAGATACGCAGTATTTT. This translates into CASSNTGAPDTQYF.

This clonotype was counted between two and nine times. The chain recombines TRBV7-8 with TRBJ1-1, with D maybe TRBD1 (5 bases). Germline CDR1 and CDR2: SGHVS and FQNEAQ. The germline V and J ends were trimmed by 2 bases and 3 bases, with 16 bases remaining between them. This CDR3 is 16 amino acids long. The CDR3 DNA reads as TGTGCCAGCAGCTTACCACGGGGCCCGGCTTACACTGAAGCTTTCTTT. Translating it yields CASSLPRGPAYTEAFF.

This clonotype has only a few counts. This chain uses TRBV4-2 with TRBJ2-3; D is undetermined. Germline CDR1 is LGHNA and CDR2 is YNFKEQ. CDR3 size: 16 residues. Trimming left V 0 bases short and J 0 bases short, with 10 bases between. For the CDR3, the DNA is TGTGCCAGCAGCCAAGAACCTTCTTCCAGCACAGATACGCAGTATTTT. Translating it yields CASSQEPSSSTDTQYF.

This clonotype has more than one count but fewer than ten. The chain links TRBV7-9 to TRBJ2-3; D possibly corresponds to TRBD2 (6 bases). Germline V gene sequence: CDR1 SEHNR, CDR2 FQNEAQ (reference sequence). The V end was cut by 5 bases, the J end by 0 bases, with 12 bases between. The CDR3 covers 15 residues. The CDR3: CASSEMTRSTDTQYF. The CDR3 coding sequence is TGTGCCAGCAGCGAGATGACTAGGAGCACAGATACGCAGTATTTT.

There are many counts of this clonotype. This chain links TRBV24-1 with TRBJ2-1; D might be TRBD2 (6 bases). The CDR3 has 15 amino acids. Germline V lookup: CDR1 KGHDR, CDR2 SFDVKD. Trimming took 0 bases from V and 4 from J, leaving 9 bases between them. CDR3 loop: CATSDLGGAYNEQFF. In nucleotides, the CDR3 is TGTGCCACCAGTGATTTGGGCGGGGCGTACAATGAGCAGTTCTTC.

The chain combines TRBV6-6 with TRBJ1-1, with D unclear. CDR1 and CDR2 (germline): MNHNY, SVGAGI (reference sequence). The CDR3 is made up of 14 amino acids. Between the trimmed V and J ends, which lost 8 bases and 1 base, there was a span of 14 bases. DNA for the CDR3: TGTGCCAGCCTCAGCCGCCAACGGAACACTGAAGCTTTCTTT. Residues: CASLSRQRNTEAFF.

This clonotype came up many times. This chain joins TRBV4-2 and TRBJ1-5, with D possibly being TRBD1 (6 bases). The CDR3 covers 15 residues. V dropped 1 base and J dropped 5 bases, with 12 bases sitting between them. The germline CDR1 and CDR2 sequences are LGHNA and YNFKEQ. Here the CDR3 DNA reads TGTGCCAGCAGCCAAGTTTGGGACATCGATCAGCCCCAGCATTTT. Protein product: CASSQVWDIDQPQHF.

This clonotype was recorded many times. The chain combines TRBV28 with TRBJ2-7; 7 bases align to TRBD2. V dropped 5 bases and J dropped 6; count of bases not matched to a gene: 10. This CDR3 region has 14 residues. CDR1 and CDR2 (germline): MDHEN, SYDVKM. CDR3 DNA sequence: TGTGCCAGCAGTGAAGCCGGGCCGGGAGGCGAGCAGTACTTC. Translated: CASSEAGPGGEQYF.

The chain employs TRBV6-1 and TRBJ2-1; TRBD2 is a possible D gene (5 bases). Trimming removed 5 bases at V and 7 bases at J, with 9 bases between. CDR3 length: 12 amino acids. Germline V gives CDR1 MNHNS, CDR2 SASEGT. DNA for the CDR3: TGTGCCAGCAGTCGAGGGCAAAATGAGCAGTTCTTC. This encodes CASSRGQNEQFF.

This clonotype was counted ten times or more. This chain joins TRBV12-3 or TRBV12-4 and TRBJ1-5; D uncertain. V was pared by 6 bases and J by 0 bases, with 9 bases between. There are 14 residues in the CDR3. CDR3 sequence reads: CASSYDDSNQPQHF. CDR3 nucleotides: TGTGCCAGCAGCTACGATGATAGCAATCAGCCCCAGCATTTT.

This clonotype was found a few times. The rearrangement uses TRBV5-1 and TRBJ1-1, with 8 bases that match TRBD1. V shed 3 bases, J shed 4 bases, and the junction held 11 bases outside the gene matches. The germline V gene encodes CDR1 SGHRS and CDR2 YFSETQ. CDR3 length equals 16 residues. In DNA, the CDR3 is TGCGCCAGCAGCTCCATATTCAGGGGGCAAGGCACTGAAGCTTTCTTT. Its translation is CASSSIFRGQGTEAFF.

This clonotype was seen only a few times. The chain has TRBV18 and TRBJ1-1; D uncertain. Germline V CDR1 and CDR2: KGHSH, LQKENI. The CDR3 covers 12 residues. V was trimmed by 4 bases and J by 7 bases, leaving 10 bases between them. The CDR3 DNA reads as TGTGCCAGCTCACGCCAGGACGGTGAAGCTTTCTTT. Its protein is CASSRQDGEAFF.

This clonotype occurred many times. This chain connects TRBV11-2 to TRBJ2-1, with TRBD1 as a possible D gene (6 bases). Germline CDR1 and CDR2: SGHAT and FQNNGV. The CDR3 is 16 amino acids. Trimming removed 1 base at V and 5 bases at J, with 15 bases between. The CDR3 is CASSLVLGQGNNEQFF. As DNA, the CDR3 is TGTGCCAGCAGCTTAGTACTGGGGCAGGGGAACAATGAGCAGTTCTTC.

In this sample, this clonotype turned up many times. The chain uses TRBV3-1 and TRBJ2-2; 9 bases map to TRBD2. CDR3 length equals 16 residues. Trimming removed 3 bases from V and 4 bases from J; junction bases left unmatched: 6. Germline V lookup: CDR1 LGHDT, CDR2 YNNKEL (reference sequence). CDR3 coding DNA: TGTGCCAGCAGCCAGAGTAGCGGGAGTGGCACCGGGGAGCTGTTTTTT. It encodes CASSQSSGSGTGELFF.

A few counts support this clonotype. The chain employs TRBV12-3 or TRBV12-4 and TRBJ1-1; D unresolved. Between the trimmed V and J ends, which lost 0 bases and 7 bases, there was a span of 9 bases. The CDR3 is 13 residues long. The CDR3 DNA sequence: TGTGCCAGCAGTTTAGCCGATGGCGGTGAAGCTTTCTTT. Encoded protein: CASSLADGGEAFF.

This clonotype was seen many times. The chain links TRBV27 to TRBJ1-5, with TRBD1 identical over 8 bases. In germline, CDR1 is MNHEY, CDR2 SMNVEV (reference sequence). Losses at the gene ends were 6 bases for V and 7 bases for J; bases not matched to a gene: 8. The CDR3 extends over 14 amino acids. DNA for the CDR3: TGTGCCAGCAGGACAGGGGTTTTGGGCCAGCCCCAGCATTTT. The encoded protein is CASRTGVLGQPQHF.

The chain joins TRBV18 to TRBJ2-7; D is perhaps TRBD2 (7 bases). Germline V CDR1 and CDR2: KGHSH, LQKENI. V was shortened by 2 bases and J by 1 base, with 15 bases between the two germline ends. This CDR3 contains 16 residues. CDR3 in amino acids: CASSPGRGRRSYEQYF. The CDR3 coding sequence is TGTGCCAGCTCACCAGGGCGGGGGCGGAGGTCCTACGAGCAGTACTTC.

There are a few counts of this clonotype. The V and J genes are TRBV2 and TRBJ1-1; 9 bases map to TRBD1. CDR1 is SNHLY, CDR2 FYNNEI, per germline. Trimming cost V 1 base and J 5 bases; bases outside gene matches: 8. The CDR3 loop spans 16 amino acids. CDR3: CASSEERQGVGTEAFF. CDR3 nucleotides: TGTGCCAGCAGTGAAGAAAGACAGGGGGTAGGGACTGAAGCTTTCTTT.

This chain joins TRBV4-3 and TRBJ1-6; TRBD1 is a possible D gene (6 bases). The CDR3 length is 20 residues. Trimming cost V 0 bases and J 0 bases, with 18 bases left between them. Germline V CDR1 and CDR2: LGHNA, YSLEER. The CDR3: CASSQEVVMQGSSYNSPLHF. Here the CDR3 DNA reads TGCGCCAGCAGCCAAGAGGTGGTAATGCAGGGGAGCTCCTATAATTCACCCCTCCACTTT.

Only a few counts were recorded for this clonotype. The CDR3 region is CASSPGNRNTGELFF. The CDR3, as DNA: TGTGCCAGCAGCCCCGGGAACAGAAACACCGGGGAGCTGTTTTTT. This chain joins TRBV7-2 and TRBJ2-2, with D possibly TRBD2 on 5 matching bases. V was trimmed by 5 bases and J by 2 bases, leaving 12 bases between them. The germline CDR1 and CDR2 sequences are SGHTA and FQGNSA. The CDR3 has 15 residues. Using reference TRBV7-2 and TRBJ2-2 for the parts outside the CDR3, the full variable domain is GAGVSQSPSNKVTEKGKDVELRCDPISGHTALYWYRQSLGQGLEFLIYFQGNSAPDKSGLPSDRFSAERTGGSVSTLTIQRTQQEDSAVYLCASSPGNRNTGELFFGEGSRLTVL.

This clonotype occurred many times. The V gene is TRBV12-3 or TRBV12-4, the J gene TRBJ2-4; perhaps TRBD1 as D (5 bases). CDR3 size: 17 residues. The V and J ends lost 3 bases and 0 bases respectively, with 15 bases between them. This chain's CDR3 is CASSFLTGTLAKNIQYF. DNA of the CDR3: TGTGCCAGCAGTTTCTTAACAGGAACTCTAGCCAAAAACATTCAGTACTTC.

This clonotype was counted ten times or more. The chain has TRBV13 and TRBJ1-4; D gene uncertain. Germline loops: CDR1 PRHDT, CDR2 FYEKMQ (reference sequence). V lost 0 bases, J lost 8 bases, and 16 bases lay in between. This CDR3 has 16 amino acids. The DNA of the CDR3 is TGTGCCAGCAGCTTAGGCCTACAAGGAGGAGGAGAAAAACTGTTTTTT. Its protein is CASSLGLQGGGEKLFF.